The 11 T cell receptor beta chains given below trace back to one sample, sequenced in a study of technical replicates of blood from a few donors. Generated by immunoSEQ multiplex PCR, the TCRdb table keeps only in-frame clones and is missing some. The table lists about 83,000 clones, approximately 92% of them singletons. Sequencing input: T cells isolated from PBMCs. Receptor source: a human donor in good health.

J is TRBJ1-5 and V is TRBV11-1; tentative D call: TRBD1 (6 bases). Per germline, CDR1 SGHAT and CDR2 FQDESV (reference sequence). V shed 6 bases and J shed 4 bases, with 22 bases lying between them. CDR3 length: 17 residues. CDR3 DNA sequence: TGTGCCAGCAGTTTTAGCCAGGACAGTTTCAGGAATCAGCCCCAGCATTTT. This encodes CASSFSQDSFRNQPQHF.

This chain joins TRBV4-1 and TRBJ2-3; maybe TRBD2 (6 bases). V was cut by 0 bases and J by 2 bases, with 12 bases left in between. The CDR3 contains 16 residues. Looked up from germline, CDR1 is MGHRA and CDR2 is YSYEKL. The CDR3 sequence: CASSQDPGEVTDTQYF. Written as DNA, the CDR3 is TGCGCCAGCAGCCAAGATCCGGGGGAGGTCACAGATACGCAGTATTTT.

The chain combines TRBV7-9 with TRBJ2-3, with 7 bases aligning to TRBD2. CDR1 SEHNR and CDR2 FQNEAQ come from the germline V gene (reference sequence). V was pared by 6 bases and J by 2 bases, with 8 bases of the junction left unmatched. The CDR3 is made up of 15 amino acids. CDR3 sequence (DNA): TGTGCCAGCAGTCGAGCGGGGAAAAACACAGATACGCAGTATTTT. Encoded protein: CASSRAGKNTDTQYF.

CDR3 sequence (DNA): TGTGCCAGCAGTGAAGTACGGGGTATCTACGGGGAGCTGTTTTTT. This translates into CASSEVRGIYGELFF. The genes are TRBV6-1 and TRBJ2-2; a possible D gene is TRBD2 (5 bases). Germline V gene sequence: CDR1 MNHNS, CDR2 SASEGT. V lost 1 base and J 7 bases, leaving 13 bases between the germline ends. The CDR3 runs to 15 residues.

The CDR3 sequence: CASSPGQTNTGELFF. CDR3 bases: TGTGCCAGCAGCCCTGGACAGACGAACACCGGGGAGCTGTTTTTT. The chain has TRBV11-2 and TRBJ2-2, with a weak D call TRBD1 (6 bases). V lost 5 bases and J lost 0, with 10 bases in between. CDR1 is SGHAT, CDR2 FQNNGV, per germline. This CDR3 spans 15 amino acids.

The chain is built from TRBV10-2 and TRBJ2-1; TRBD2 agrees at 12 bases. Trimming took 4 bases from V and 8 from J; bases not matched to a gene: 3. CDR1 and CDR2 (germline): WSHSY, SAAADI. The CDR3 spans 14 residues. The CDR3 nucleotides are TGCGCCAGCAGTGGACTAGCGGGGGTCGATGAGCAGTTCTTC. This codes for CASSGLAGVDEQFF.

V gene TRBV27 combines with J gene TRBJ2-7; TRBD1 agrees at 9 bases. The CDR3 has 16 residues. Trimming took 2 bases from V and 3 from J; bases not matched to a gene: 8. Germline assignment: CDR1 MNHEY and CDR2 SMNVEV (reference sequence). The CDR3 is CASSLDTGGGYYEQYF. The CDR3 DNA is TGTGCCAGCAGTTTAGATACAGGGGGCGGATACTACGAGCAGTACTTC.

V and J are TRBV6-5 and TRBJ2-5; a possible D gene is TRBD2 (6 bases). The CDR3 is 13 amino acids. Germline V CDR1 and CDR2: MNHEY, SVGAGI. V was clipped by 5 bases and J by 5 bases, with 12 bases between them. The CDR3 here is CASSPGRSETQYF. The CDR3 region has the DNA TGTGCCAGCAGTCCAGGGAGGTCGGAGACCCAGTACTTC.

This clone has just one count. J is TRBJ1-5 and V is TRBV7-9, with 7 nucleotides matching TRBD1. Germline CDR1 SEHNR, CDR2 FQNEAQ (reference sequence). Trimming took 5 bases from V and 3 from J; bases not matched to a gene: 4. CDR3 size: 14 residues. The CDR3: CASSPGQYNQPQHF. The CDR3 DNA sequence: TGTGCCAGCAGCCCGGGACAGTACAATCAGCCCCAGCATTTT. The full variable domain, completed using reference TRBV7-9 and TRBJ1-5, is DTGVSQNPRHKITKRGQNVTFRCDPISEHNRLYWYRQTLGQGPEFLTYFQNEAQLEKSRLLSDRFSAERPKGSFSTLEIQRTEQGDSAMYLCASSPGQYNQPQHFGDGTRLSIL.

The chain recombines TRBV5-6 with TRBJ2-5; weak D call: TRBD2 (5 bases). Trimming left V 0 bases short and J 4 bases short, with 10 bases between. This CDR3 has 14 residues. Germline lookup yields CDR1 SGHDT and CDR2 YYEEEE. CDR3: CASSLVSVGETQYF. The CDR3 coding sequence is TGTGCCAGCAGCTTGGTTAGCGTAGGAGAGACCCAGTACTTC.

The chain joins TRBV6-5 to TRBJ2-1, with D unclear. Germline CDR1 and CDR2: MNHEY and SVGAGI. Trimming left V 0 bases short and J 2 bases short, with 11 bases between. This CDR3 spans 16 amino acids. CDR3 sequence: CASSYSALAAYNEQFF. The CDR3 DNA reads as TGTGCCAGCAGTTACTCGGCCTTAGCAGCCTACAATGAGCAGTTCTTC.